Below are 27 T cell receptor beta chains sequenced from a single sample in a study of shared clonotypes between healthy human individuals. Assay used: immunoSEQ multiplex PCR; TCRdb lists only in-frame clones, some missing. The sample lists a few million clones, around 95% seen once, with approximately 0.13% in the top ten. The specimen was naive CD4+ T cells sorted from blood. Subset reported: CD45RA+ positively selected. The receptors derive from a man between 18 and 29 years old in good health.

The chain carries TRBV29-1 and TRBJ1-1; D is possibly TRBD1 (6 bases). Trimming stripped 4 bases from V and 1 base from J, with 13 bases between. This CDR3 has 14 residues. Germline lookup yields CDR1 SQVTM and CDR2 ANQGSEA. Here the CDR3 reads CSVVGARENTEAFF. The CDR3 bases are TGCAGCGTTGTGGGGGCAAGGGAGAACACTGAAGCTTTCTTT.

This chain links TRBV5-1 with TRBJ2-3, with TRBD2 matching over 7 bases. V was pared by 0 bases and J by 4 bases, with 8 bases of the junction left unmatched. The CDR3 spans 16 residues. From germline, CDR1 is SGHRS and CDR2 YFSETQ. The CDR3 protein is CASSLVDSAGADTQYF. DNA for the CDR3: TGCGCCAGCAGCTTGGTGGACTCCGCGGGGGCAGATACGCAGTATTTT.

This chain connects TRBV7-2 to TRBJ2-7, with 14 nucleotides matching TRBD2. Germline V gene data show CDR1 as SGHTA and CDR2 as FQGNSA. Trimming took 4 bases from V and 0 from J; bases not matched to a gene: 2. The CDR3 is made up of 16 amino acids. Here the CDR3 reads CASSYGTSGGSYEQYF. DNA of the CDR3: TGTGCCAGCAGCTACGGGACTAGCGGGGGCTCCTACGAGCAGTACTTC.

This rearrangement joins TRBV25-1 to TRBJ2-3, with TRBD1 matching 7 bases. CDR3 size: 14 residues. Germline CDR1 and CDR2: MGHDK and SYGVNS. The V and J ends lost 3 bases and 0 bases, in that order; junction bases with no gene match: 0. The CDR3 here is CASSEGQSTDTQYF. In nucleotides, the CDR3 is TGTGCCAGCAGTGAGGGACAGAGCACAGATACGCAGTATTTT.

The CDR3 region is CASRASGSHEQFF. The CDR3 nucleotides read TGTGCCAGCAGGGCTAGCGGGAGCCATGAGCAGTTCTTC. The rearrangement links TRBV6-5 to TRBJ2-1; 10 bases are a match to TRBD2. This CDR3 region has 13 residues. With 6 bases clipped from V and 8 bases from J, the junction kept 4 bases outside the gene matches. Germline V gene sequence: CDR1 MNHEY, CDR2 SVGAGI.

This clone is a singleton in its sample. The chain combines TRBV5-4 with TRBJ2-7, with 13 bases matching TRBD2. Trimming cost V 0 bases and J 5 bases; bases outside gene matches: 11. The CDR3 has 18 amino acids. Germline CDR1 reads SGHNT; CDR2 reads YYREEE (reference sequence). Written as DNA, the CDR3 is TGTGCCAGCAGCTTGGAAACGTGGACTAGCGGGAGAGATAACGAGCAGTACTTC. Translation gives CASSLETWTSGRDNEQYF. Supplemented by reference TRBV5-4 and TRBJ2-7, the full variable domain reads ETGVTQSPTHLIKTRGQQVTLRCSSQSGHNTVSWYQQALGQGPQFIFQYYREEENGRGNFPPRFSGLQFPNYSSELNVNALELDDSALYLCASSLETWTSGRDNEQYFGPGTRLTVT.

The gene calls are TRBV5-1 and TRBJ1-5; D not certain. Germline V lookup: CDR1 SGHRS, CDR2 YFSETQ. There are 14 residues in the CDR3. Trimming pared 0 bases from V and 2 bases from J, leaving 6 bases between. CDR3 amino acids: CASSLGIGNQPQHF. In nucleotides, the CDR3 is TGCGCCAGCAGCTTGGGGATCGGCAATCAGCCCCAGCATTTT.

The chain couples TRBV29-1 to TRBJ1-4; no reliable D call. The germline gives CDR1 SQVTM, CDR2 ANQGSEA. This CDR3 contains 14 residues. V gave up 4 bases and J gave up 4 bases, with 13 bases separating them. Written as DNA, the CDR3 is TGCAGCGTTGTGCTTCAGTCGAGTAATGAAAAACTGTTTTTT. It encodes CSVVLQSSNEKLFF.

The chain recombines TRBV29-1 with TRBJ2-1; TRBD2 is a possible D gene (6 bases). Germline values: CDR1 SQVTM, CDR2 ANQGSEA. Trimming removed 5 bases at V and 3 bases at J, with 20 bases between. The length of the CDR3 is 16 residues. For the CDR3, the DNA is TGCAGCGTTTCCCTCAATCCTCGGGGGAGCTACAATGAGCAGTTCTTC. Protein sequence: CSVSLNPRGSYNEQFF.

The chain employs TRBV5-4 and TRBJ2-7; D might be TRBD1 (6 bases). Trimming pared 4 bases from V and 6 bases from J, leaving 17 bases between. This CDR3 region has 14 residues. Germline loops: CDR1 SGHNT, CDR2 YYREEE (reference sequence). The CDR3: CASSQPGQTIEQYF. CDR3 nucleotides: TGTGCCAGCAGCCAACCAGGACAGACCATCGAGCAGTACTTC.

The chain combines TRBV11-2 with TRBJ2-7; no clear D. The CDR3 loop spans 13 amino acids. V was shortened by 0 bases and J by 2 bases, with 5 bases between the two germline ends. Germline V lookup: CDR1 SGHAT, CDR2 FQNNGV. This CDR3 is CASSLDVTYEQYF. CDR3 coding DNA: TGTGCCAGCAGCTTAGACGTAACCTACGAGCAGTACTTC.

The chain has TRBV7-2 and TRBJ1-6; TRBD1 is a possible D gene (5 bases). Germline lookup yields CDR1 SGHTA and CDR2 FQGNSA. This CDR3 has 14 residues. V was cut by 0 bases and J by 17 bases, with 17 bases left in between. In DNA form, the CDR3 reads TGTGCCAGCAGCTTAGCGCTATCGGCCAGGGAGGTCCACTTT. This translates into CASSLALSAREVHF.

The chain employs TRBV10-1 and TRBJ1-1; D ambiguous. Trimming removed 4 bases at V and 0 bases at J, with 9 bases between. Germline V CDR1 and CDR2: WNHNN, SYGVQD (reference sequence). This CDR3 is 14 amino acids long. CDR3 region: CASSVSGMNTEAFF. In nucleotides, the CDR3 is TGCGCCAGCAGTGTTTCGGGGATGAACACTGAAGCTTTCTTT.

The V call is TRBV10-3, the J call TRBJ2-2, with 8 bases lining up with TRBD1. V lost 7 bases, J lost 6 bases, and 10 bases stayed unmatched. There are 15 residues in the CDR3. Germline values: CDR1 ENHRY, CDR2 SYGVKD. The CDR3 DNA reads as TGTGCCATCACCGAGGAACAGGGGGTTGCCGGGGAGCTGTTTTTT. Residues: CAITEEQGVAGELFF.

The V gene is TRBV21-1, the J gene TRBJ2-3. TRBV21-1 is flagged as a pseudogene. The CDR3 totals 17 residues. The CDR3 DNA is TGTGCCAGCAGCAAAGCTTGGGGACGGACGCACACAGATACGCAGTATTTT. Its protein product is CASSKAWGRTHTDTQYF.

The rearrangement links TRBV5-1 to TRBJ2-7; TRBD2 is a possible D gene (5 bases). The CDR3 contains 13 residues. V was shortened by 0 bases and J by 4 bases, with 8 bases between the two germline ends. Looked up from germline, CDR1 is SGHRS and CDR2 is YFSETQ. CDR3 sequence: CASSLVGVYEQYF. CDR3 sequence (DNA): TGCGCCAGCAGCTTGGTCGGGGTTTACGAGCAGTACTTC.

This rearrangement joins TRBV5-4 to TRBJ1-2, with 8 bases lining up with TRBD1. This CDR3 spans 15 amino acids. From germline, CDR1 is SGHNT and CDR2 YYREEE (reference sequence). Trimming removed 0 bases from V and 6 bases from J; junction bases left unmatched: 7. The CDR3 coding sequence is TGTGCCAGCAGCTTGGCCCGACAGGGGAGGGATGGCTACACCTTC. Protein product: CASSLARQGRDGYTF.

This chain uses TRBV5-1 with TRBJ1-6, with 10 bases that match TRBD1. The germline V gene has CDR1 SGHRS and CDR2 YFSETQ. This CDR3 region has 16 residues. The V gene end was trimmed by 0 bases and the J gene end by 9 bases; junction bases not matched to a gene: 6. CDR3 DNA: TGCGCCAGCAGCTTGGCTGGGACAGGGGAAGGTTCACCCCTCCACTTT. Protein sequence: CASSLAGTGEGSPLHF.

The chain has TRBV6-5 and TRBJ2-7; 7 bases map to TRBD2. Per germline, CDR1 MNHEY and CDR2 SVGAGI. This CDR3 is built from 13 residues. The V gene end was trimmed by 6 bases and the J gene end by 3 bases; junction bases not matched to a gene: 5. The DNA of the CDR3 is TGTGCCAGCAGGGGGGGAGGGGTCTACGAGCAGTACTTC. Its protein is CASRGGGVYEQYF.

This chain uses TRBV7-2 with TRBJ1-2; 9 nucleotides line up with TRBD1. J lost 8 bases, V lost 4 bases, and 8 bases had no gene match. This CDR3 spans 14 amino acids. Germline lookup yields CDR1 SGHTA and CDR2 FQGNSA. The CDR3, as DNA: TGTGCCAGCAGCTCACAGGGGGCTATCGGGGGCTACACCTTC. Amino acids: CASSSQGAIGGYTF.

The CDR3 loop is CASSLARDKGYEQYF. DNA for the CDR3: TGCGCCAGCAGCCTGGCGCGGGACAAGGGCTACGAGCAGTACTTC. The rearrangement uses TRBV5-1 and TRBJ2-7; D possibly matches TRBD1 or TRBD2 (6 bases each). This CDR3 is built from 15 residues. Germline CDR1 and CDR2: SGHRS and YFSETQ. The germline V and J ends were trimmed by 4 bases and 3 bases, with 17 bases remaining between them.

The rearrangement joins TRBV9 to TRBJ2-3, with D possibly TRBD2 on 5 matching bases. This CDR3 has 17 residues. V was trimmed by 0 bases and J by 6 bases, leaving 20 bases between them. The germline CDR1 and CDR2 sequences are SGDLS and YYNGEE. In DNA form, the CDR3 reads TGTGCCAGCAGCGTAGGGATTAGCGTCGCTTCCTTTGATACGCAGTATTTT. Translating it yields CASSVGISVASFDTQYF.

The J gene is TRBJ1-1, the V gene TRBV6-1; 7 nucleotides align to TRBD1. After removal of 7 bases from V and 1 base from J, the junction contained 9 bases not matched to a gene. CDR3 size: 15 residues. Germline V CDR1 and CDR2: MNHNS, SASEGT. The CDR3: CASILGTARNTEAFF. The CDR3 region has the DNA TGTGCCAGCATACTGGGGACAGCGAGGAACACTGAAGCTTTCTTT.

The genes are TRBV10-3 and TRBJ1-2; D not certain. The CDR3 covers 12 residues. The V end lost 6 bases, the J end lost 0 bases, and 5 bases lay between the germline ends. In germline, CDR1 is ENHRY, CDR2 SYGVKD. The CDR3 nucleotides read TGTGCCATCAGAAAAGCTAACTATGGCTACACCTTC. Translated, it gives CAIRKANYGYTF.

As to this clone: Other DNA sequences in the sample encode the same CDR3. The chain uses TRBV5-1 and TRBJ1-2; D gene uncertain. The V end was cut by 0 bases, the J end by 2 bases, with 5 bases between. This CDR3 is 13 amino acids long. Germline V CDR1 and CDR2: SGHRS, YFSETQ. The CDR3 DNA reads TGCGCCAGCAGCTTGGAGGTGAACTATGGCTACACCTTC. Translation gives CASSLEVNYGYTF. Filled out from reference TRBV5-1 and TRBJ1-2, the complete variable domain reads KAGVTQTPRYLIKTRGQQVTLSCSPISGHRSVSWYQQTPGQGLQFLFEYFSETQRNKGNFPGRFSGRQFSNSRSEMNVSTLELGDSALYLCASSLEVNYGYTFGSGTRLTVV.

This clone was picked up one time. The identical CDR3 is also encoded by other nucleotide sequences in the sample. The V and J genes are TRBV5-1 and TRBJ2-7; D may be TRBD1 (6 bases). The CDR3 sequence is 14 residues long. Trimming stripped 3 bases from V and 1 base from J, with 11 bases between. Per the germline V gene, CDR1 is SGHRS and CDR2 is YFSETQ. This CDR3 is CASSSGQTSYEQYF. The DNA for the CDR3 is TGCGCCAGCAGCTCCGGACAGACTTCCTACGAGCAGTACTTC.

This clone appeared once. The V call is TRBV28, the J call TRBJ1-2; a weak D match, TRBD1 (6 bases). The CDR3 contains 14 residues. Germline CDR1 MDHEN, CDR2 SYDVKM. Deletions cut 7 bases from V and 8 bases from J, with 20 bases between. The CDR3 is CASNPSGGALGYTF. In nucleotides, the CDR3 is TGTGCCAGCAATCCTTCGGGGGGGGCGCTAGGCTACACCTTC.